The rows below give T cell receptor beta chains drawn from one sample of a study of blood T cell repertoires in COVID-19. The method was immunoSEQ multiplex PCR; TCRdb's version includes in-frame clones alone and lacks a portion of them. The table includes about 110,000 clones, about 79% detected once. Sequences were obtained from peripheral blood. The origin of the receptors is an elderly man with COVID-19, enrolled during active disease. The CDR3 runs from the conserved cysteine through the conserved F or W. A D gene is named only where the DNA matches it firmly. Not all rows give a size; the values are once, few, many and, for expanded clones, a class.

cdr3_nt cdr3_aa v_call clone_size cdr3_length j_call d_call
TGTGCCAGCAGCCTCGAGGGACAGGGTCTCGAGCAGTACTTC CASSLEGQGLEQYF TRBV13 - 14 TRBJ2-7 TRBD1
TGTGCCAGCAGCCAACTAGTCGCTTTAGTAAATGAGCAGTTCTTC CASSQLVALVNEQFF TRBV3-1/TRBV3-2 - 15 TRBJ2-1 -
TGTGCCAGCAGCCTACTCTCAGGGACTCTAGTGGATGAGCAGTTCTTC CASSLLSGTLVDEQFF TRBV7-2 - 16 TRBJ2-1 -
TGTGCCAGCAGCTTAGGCCAGATGTATGGCTACACCTTC CASSLGQMYGYTF TRBV7-2 - 13 TRBJ1-2 -
TGTGCCTCCATCAATCAGGTCATGAACACTGAAGCTTTCTTT CASINQVMNTEAFF TRBV2 once 14 TRBJ1-1 -
TGTGCCACCAGCAGACAGGCCTCTGGGGCCAACGTCCTGACTTTC CATSRQASGANVLTF TRBV15 once 15 TRBJ2-6 -
TGTGCCTGGAGTCCAGGACAGGGATACAATGAGCAGTTCTTC CAWSPGQGYNEQFF TRBV30 - 14 TRBJ2-1 TRBD1
TGTGCCACCAGCAGAGAGGTGGGAGGGCAGTTCTTC CATSREVGGQFF TRBV15 - 12 TRBJ2-1 -
TGTGCCAGTAGATCTCCGGGACAGGGGCGAACCGGGGAGCTGTTTTTT CASRSPGQGRTGELFF TRBV19 - 16 TRBJ2-2 TRBD1
TGTGCCAGCTCACCCGGAAAAGGTGCGGGACAGCCCCAGCATTTT CASSPGKGAGQPQHF TRBV18 few 15 TRBJ1-5 -
TGTGCCAGCAGCTTAGGACTAGCGGGCGGCCCTCTCGAGCAGTACTTC CASSLGLAGGPLEQYF TRBV11-2 - 16 TRBJ2-7 TRBD2
TGCGCCAGCAGCCAAGTTCGGGGGTTCGATCAGCCCCAGCATTTT CASSQVRGFDQPQHF TRBV4-3 - 15 TRBJ1-5 -
TGTGCCAGCAGTCGGGCTAGCGGGAGCCCGGGCAATGAGCAGTTCTTC CASSRASGSPGNEQFF TRBV28 few 16 TRBJ2-1 TRBD2
TGTGCCAGTAATAATATTGGACGGGGGGGATTTCAGCCCCAGCATTTT CASNNIGRGGFQPQHF TRBV19 - 16 TRBJ1-5 -
TGTGCCTGGAGCTTAAGGGCGGGTTCACCCCTCCACTTT CAWSLRAGSPLHF TRBV30 - 13 TRBJ1-6 -
TGTGCCAGCAGTGACTCTGGGGGCGAAAAACTGTTTTTT CASSDSGGEKLFF TRBV6-4 once 13 TRBJ1-4 -
TGTGCCAGCAGCCGGACCCCTTTGGTAGCGGTATCCCACGAGCAGTACTTC CASSRTPLVAVSHEQYF TRBV3-1/TRBV3-2 once 17 TRBJ2-7 -
TGTGCCAGCTCACCGTTGGACAGGACCCTCAATCAGCCCCAGCATTTT CASSPLDRTLNQPQHF TRBV18 - 16 TRBJ1-5 TRBD1
TGTGCCAGCAGCGATGAGACCATCAGGGGAGCTGGAAACACCATATATTTT CASSDETIRGAGNTIYF TRBV5-6 few 17 TRBJ1-3 -
TGTGCCAGGCTCGGGTGGCAGGGTGATTACTATGGCTACACCTTC CARLGWQGDYYGYTF TRBV6-5 - 15 TRBJ1-2 -
TGTGCCAGTAGTATCCTTCGGACTTCCACTGAAGCTTTCTTT CASSILRTSTEAFF TRBV19 - 14 TRBJ1-1 -
TGTGCCAGCACCGCCGACCGCAGGGTGGACAATGAGCAGTTCTTC CASTADRRVDNEQFF TRBV5-5 - 15 TRBJ2-1 -
TGCGCCAGCAGCCCAGCGTGGCCTAGCGGGACACGCTCCTACGAGCAGTACTTC CASSPAWPSGTRSYEQYF TRBV4-3 once 18 TRBJ2-7 TRBD2
TGCGCCAGCAGCCAAGGACTAGCTCCAGATACGCAGTATTTT CASSQGLAPDTQYF TRBV4-1 - 14 TRBJ2-3 TRBD2
TGTGCCAGCACACAGTTTGGTAGTCAGCCCCAGCATTTT CASTQFGSQPQHF TRBV28 few 13 TRBJ1-5 -
TGCGCCAGCAGCTTGCAGGGGAGGGTGGGGGCCAACGTCCTGACTTTC CASSLQGRVGANVLTF TRBV5-1 - 16 TRBJ2-6 -
TGTGCCAGCAGCTTAGTAGCAACCCAAGAGACCCAGTACTTC CASSLVATQETQYF TRBV7-2 - 14 TRBJ2-5 -
TGTGCCACCAGTGAGGTCAGGGATAGCACAGATACGCAGTATTTT CATSEVRDSTDTQYF TRBV24-1 - 15 TRBJ2-3 -
TGCGCCAGCAGCGCTCGACTAGCGGCTTCCTACAATGAGCAGTTCTTC CASSARLAASYNEQFF TRBV5-1 - 16 TRBJ2-1 TRBD2
TGTGCCAGCAGTTATGGAGGGACTGGGGCCAACGTCCTGACTTTC CASSYGGTGANVLTF TRBV6-6 - 15 TRBJ2-6 -
TGTGCCACCAGTGATCCCGGGTTTAGCAATCAGCCCCAGCATTTT CATSDPGFSNQPQHF TRBV24-1 - 15 TRBJ1-5 -
TGTGCCAGCAGCTTGTCTAGCGGGAGTAAGGAGACCCAGTACTTC CASSLSSGSKETQYF TRBV5-5 few 15 TRBJ2-5 TRBD2
TGTGCCAGCAGTTTCACTAGTAGTGGACTTGAAGCTTTCTTT CASSFTSSGLEAFF TRBV28 - 14 TRBJ1-1 -
TGTGCCAGCAGCCAAGGCGGGGACCAGCCCCAGCATTTT CASSQGGDQPQHF TRBV14 - 13 TRBJ1-5 -
TGTGCCAGCAGCTTTACAGGGAGAGAGACCCAGTACTTC CASSFTGRETQYF TRBV7-2 once 13 TRBJ2-5 -
TGTGCCAGCAGCTTCTACTCTGCTGGGGCCAACGTCCTGACTTTC CASSFYSAGANVLTF TRBV7-3 - 15 TRBJ2-6 -
TGTGCCAGCAGTGAAAGGACAGGGGTAGAAAACATTCAGTACTTC CASSERTGVENIQYF TRBV2 - 15 TRBJ2-4 TRBD1
TGTGCCAGCAGCCACCGACTAGCGGGAGAGGGAGATACGCAGTATTTT CASSHRLAGEGDTQYF TRBV4-2 few 16 TRBJ2-3 TRBD2
TGTGCCTGGAGTGTAGGAGGGACCGGGGAGCTGTTTTTT CAWSVGGTGELFF TRBV30 - 13 TRBJ2-2 -
TGTGCCAGCTCACCACCGCAGGGACGGGGGTACGAGCAGTACTTC CASSPPQGRGYEQYF TRBV18 - 15 TRBJ2-7 -
TGCGCCAGCTCACCAGGAAGGACTAGCGGAGAATCGGCACAGTTCTTC CASSPGRTSGESAQFF TRBV5-1 - 16 TRBJ2-1 TRBD2
TGTGCCAGCAGCTTATCCGGGACAGATCCTGGCTACACCTTC CASSLSGTDPGYTF TRBV7-9 once 14 TRBJ1-2 TRBD1
TGTGCCAGCAGCCGGATGACAGGTACCACTGAAGCTTTCTTT CASSRMTGTTEAFF TRBV5-5 - 14 TRBJ1-1 -
TGTGCCAGCAGCTTACCGACTAGCGGCCTTCCATCCGAGCAGTACTTC CASSLPTSGLPSEQYF TRBV7-6 once 16 TRBJ2-7 TRBD2
TGCGCCAGCAGCCAAGAGGTAGATACTAATGAAAAACTGTTTTTT CASSQEVDTNEKLFF TRBV4-3 - 15 TRBJ1-4 -
TGTGCCAGTAGTATAGGAGGCAGCAATCGACCGAATGAGCAGTTCTTC CASSIGGSNRPNEQFF TRBV19 - 16 TRBJ2-1 -
TGTGCCAGCAGATACACGGGACTCCAACACTACGAGCAGTACTTC CASRYTGLQHYEQYF TRBV28 - 15 TRBJ2-7 -
TGTGCCAGCAGTCTCGGGTGGGCCTACGAGCAGTACTTC CASSLGWAYEQYF TRBV28 - 13 TRBJ2-7 -
TGTGCCATCAGTGAGTCAGGGACAGGGGAAGGCACAGATACGCAGTATTTT CAISESGTGEGTDTQYF TRBV10-3 - 17 TRBJ2-3 TRBD1
TGTGCCAGCAGCTTAGAAGGGACAAAAAACGAGCAGTACTTC CASSLEGTKNEQYF TRBV7-9 few 14 TRBJ2-7 -
TGTGCCAGCAGCTCCTTAATGGGGACACCGGCTCAAGCTTTCTTT CASSSLMGTPAQAFF TRBV7-9 many 15 TRBJ1-1 -
TGTGCCAGCAGCACCCTAGGCGGGCCCCAGCATTTT CASSTLGGPQHF TRBV9 once 12 TRBJ1-5 -
TGTGCCAGCAGGGGGGACAGGGTGAACACTGAAGCTTTCTTT CASRGDRVNTEAFF TRBV6-5 - 14 TRBJ1-1 TRBD1
TGTGCCAGCAAGGCAGGGGGCAGTGGTTACGAGCAGTACTTC CASKAGGSGYEQYF TRBV6-4 - 14 TRBJ2-7 TRBD1
TGTGCCAGCAGCCAAGAGGGGACTAGCGGGAGTGACGAGCAGTACTTC CASSQEGTSGSDEQYF TRBV4-2 - 16 TRBJ2-7 TRBD2
TGTGCCAGCAGCCAAGGGACAGGCAGCTCCTATAATTCACCCCTCCACTTT CASSQGTGSSYNSPLHF TRBV3-1/TRBV3-2 - 17 TRBJ1-6 TRBD1
TGTGCCACCAGCAGAGATGGGGAGGAGGCAAACACCATATATTTT CATSRDGEEANTIYF TRBV15 - 15 TRBJ1-3 -
TGTGCCAGCAGTTATCCTAGACCTCTCTACGAGCAGTACTTC CASSYPRPLYEQYF TRBV6-5 - 14 TRBJ2-7 -
TGTGCCAGCAGCTCCGACAGGGGGCCCACTGAAGCTTTCTTT CASSSDRGPTEAFF TRBV5-6 - 14 TRBJ1-1 TRBD1